The 21 T cell receptor beta chains presented below share a single source sample, sequenced in a study of T-cell reconstitution after alpha-beta-depleted transplantation in children (dated by TCRdb to the mid-2010s). Findings and caveats that apply to the study as a whole: Over the following months the frequencies of hyperexpanded clones went down, and after one year T-cell counts and TCRbeta diversity were mostly credited to newly produced T cells.

The library was built by means of PCR. Sequenced using an Illumina HiSeq 2500. TCR library preparation used molecular barcoding, with unique molecular identifiers applied to normalize quantification of the TCRbeta repertoire. Clones were called with MiXCR by TCRdb after fastp trimmed the public reads at Q25, and only in-frame beta chains were retained. Each CDR3 protein appears once, grouped with its most common genes and DNA. For this sample the table gives 330,000 or so distinct CDR3 sequences, of which 7.5% to 9% were detected only once. The ten largest clones add up to approximately 9.6% of the sample. Which antigens these TCRs recognize remains unknown. The sample's treatment or condition label, in plain terms: allogeneic hematopoietic cell transplantation with graft depleted of TCRalphabeta T cells and CD19 B cells. The specimen was peripheral blood, collected 360 days after TCRalphabeta/CD19-depleted stem cell transplant. These receptors all come from a female patient between 2 and 15 years old who had a stem cell transplant for Fanconi anemia, so the T cells may come from the graft donor.

To note about this clonotype: It may be a read error: a sequence one base away is much more abundant. No conserved phenylalanine or tryptophan is present at the end of the CDR3, so a read error is the likely explanation. The chain is built from TRBV7-2 and TRBJ1-3, with D uncertain. From germline, CDR1 is SGHTA and CDR2 FQGNSA. V was pared by 3 bases and J by 7 bases, with 13 bases between. The CDR3 contains 14 residues. The CDR3, as DNA: TGTGCCAGCAGCTTGAGGACCGGAGGGAACACCATATATTGT. This translates into CASSLRTGGNTIYC.

The gene calls are TRBV20-1 and TRBJ2-7; 7 bases align to TRBD1. The junction had 19 bases not matched to a gene; V was cut back by 0 bases and J by 5 bases. The CDR3 extends over 18 amino acids. Germline V gives CDR1 DFQATT, CDR2 SNEGSKA (reference sequence). CDR3 DNA: TGCAGTGCTAGAGACCCAACACATGCCACAGGGGCTATCGACGAGCAGTACTTC. Amino acid sequence: CSARDPTHATGAIDEQYF.

This clonotype was seen more than once but under ten times. The V and J genes are TRBV2 and TRBJ1-1; weak D call: TRBD1 (6 bases). Germline-derived CDR1 and CDR2 are SNHLY and FYNNEI. V gave up 7 bases and J gave up 4 bases, with 13 bases separating them. The CDR3 runs 13 residues. This chain's CDR3 is CASTEGVRTEAFF. The DNA of the CDR3 is TGTGCCAGCACTGAGGGGGTGCGCACTGAAGCTTTCTTT. The full variable domain, rest sourced from reference TRBV2 and TRBJ1-1, is EPEVTQTPSHQVTQMGQEVILRCVPISNHLYFYWYRQILGQKVEFLVSFYNNEISEKSEIFDDQFSVERPDGSNFTLKIRSTKLEDSAMYFCASTEGVRTEAFFGQGTRLTVV.

This clonotype was recorded many times. The rearrangement uses TRBV14 and TRBJ2-7; D is uncertain. This CDR3 contains 14 residues. V was clipped by 0 bases and J by 2 bases, with 8 bases between them. The germline gives CDR1 SGHDN, CDR2 FVKESK. The DNA of the CDR3 is TGTGCCAGCAGCCAAGAATTGGGCCCCTACGAGCAGTACTTC. It yields the protein CASSQELGPYEQYF. The whole variable domain, remainder taken from reference TRBV14 and TRBJ2-7, is EAGVTQFPSHSVIEKGQTVTLRCDPISGHDNLYWYRRVMGKEIKFLLHFVKESKQDESGMPNNRFLAERTGGTYSTLKVQPAELEDSGVYFCASSQELGPYEQYFGPGTRLTVT.

This clonotype was seen many times. The V and J genes are TRBV5-1 and TRBJ2-3; D gene uncertain. CDR3 length: 13 residues. The germline V and J ends were trimmed by 1 base and 4 bases, with 7 bases remaining between them. Per the germline V gene, CDR1 is SGHRS and CDR2 is YFSETQ. The CDR3 region has the DNA TGCGCCAGCAGCTTGATAAGCGCAGATACGCAGTATTTT. As protein: CASSLISADTQYF.

The rearrangement links TRBV5-6 to TRBJ1-2; D unresolved. The CDR3 is 13 residues long. In germline, CDR1 is SGHDT, CDR2 YYEEEE. V was pared by 2 bases and J by 7 bases, with 12 bases between. The CDR3 protein is CASSFIRLVGYTF. The CDR3 bases are TGTGCCAGCAGCTTTATCCGGTTGGTTGGCTACACCTTC.

This clonotype was seen repeatedly, ten times or more. The chain uses TRBV7-2 and TRBJ1-5; 7 positions match TRBD1. CDR3 size: 15 residues. V was pared by 4 bases and J by 0 bases, with 3 bases of the junction left unmatched. Germline V lookup: CDR1 SGHTA, CDR2 FQGNSA. The CDR3 loop reads CASSWDRNSNQPQHF. CDR3 coding DNA: TGTGCCAGCAGCTGGGACAGAAATAGCAATCAGCCCCAGCATTTT.

The chain recombines TRBV14 with TRBJ2-2; 9 bases agree with TRBD1. V dropped 4 bases and J dropped 4; count of bases not matched to a gene: 7. From germline, CDR1 is SGHDN and CDR2 FVKESK. CDR3 size: 16 residues. CDR3: CASSPSGTGITGELFF. The CDR3 nucleotides read TGTGCCAGCAGCCCCTCCGGGACAGGGATCACCGGGGAGCTGTTTTTT.

This clonotype has at least ten counts. The genes are TRBV7-2 and TRBJ1-3; D is perhaps TRBD1 (5 bases). V was clipped by 9 bases and J by 2 bases, with 14 bases between them. This CDR3 contains 14 residues. Looked up from germline, CDR1 is SGHTA and CDR2 is FQGNSA. The CDR3 loop is CASRWGMAGNTIYF. As DNA, the CDR3 is TGTGCCAGTCGATGGGGGATGGCTGGAAACACCATATATTTT.

This clonotype was found many times. V gene TRBV6-5 combines with J gene TRBJ2-3; D is perhaps TRBD1 or TRBD2 (5 bases each). Germline CDR1 MNHEY, CDR2 SVGAGI. There are 17 residues in the CDR3. V gave up 4 bases and J gave up 6 bases, with 23 bases separating them. The CDR3 nucleotides are TGTGCCAGCAGTTCAAACCCGCACTTACGGGACGACGATACGCAGTATTTT. Translation: CASSSNPHLRDDDTQYF.

This clonotype occurred many times. The chain joins TRBV20-1 to TRBJ2-2; D gene uncertain. CDR1 and CDR2 from the germline V gene are DFQATT and SNEGSKA (reference sequence). The CDR3 length is 14 residues. V lost 3 bases and J lost 1, with 9 bases in between. This chain's CDR3 is CSARVIVNTGELFF. The CDR3 region has the DNA TGCAGTGCTAGGGTGATCGTGAACACCGGGGAGCTGTTTTTT.

This clonotype showed up just a few times. In DNA, the CDR3 is TGTGCCACAAACCTTCGGGACAGGGATGCTAACTATGGCTACACCTTC. Translated, it gives CATNLRDRDANYGYTF. V and J are TRBV24-1 and TRBJ1-2; 9 bases line up with TRBD1. V was pared by 10 bases and J by 0 bases, with 11 bases of the junction left unmatched. Germline V gives CDR1 KGHDR, CDR2 SFDVKD. This CDR3 has 16 amino acids.

This clonotype has at least ten counts. The rearrangement uses TRBV4-2 and TRBJ2-5; TRBD1 matches at 7 bases. Trimming cost V 5 bases and J 2 bases; bases outside gene matches: 11. This CDR3 is 16 amino acids long. CDR1 and CDR2 from the germline V gene are LGHNA and YNFKEQ. CDR3 in amino acids: CASSYSPGQQQETQYF. The CDR3 nucleotides are TGTGCCAGCAGCTATTCTCCGGGACAGCAACAAGAGACCCAGTACTTC.

The chain combines TRBV11-2 with TRBJ1-1, with D perhaps matching TRBD1 (5 bases). Trimming left V 5 bases short and J 4 bases short, with 14 bases between. The CDR3 sequence is 14 residues long. Germline V CDR1 and CDR2: SGHAT, FQNNGV. The CDR3 DNA follows: TGTGCCAGCAGCCCGGGGGGGGATTTCACTGAAGCTTTCTTT. Its protein product is CASSPGGDFTEAFF.

In this sample, this clonotype turned up many times. The genes are TRBV6-2 or TRBV6-3 and TRBJ2-2; D ambiguous. The CDR3 runs to 14 residues. Between the trimmed V and J ends, which lost 7 bases and 4 bases, there was a span of 13 bases. In germline, CDR1 is MNHEY, CDR2 SVGEGT. This chain's CDR3 is CASTEDPPTGELFF. The CDR3 DNA is TGTGCCAGCACCGAGGACCCCCCCACCGGGGAGCTGTTTTTT.

This clonotype showed up many times. The chain recombines TRBV19 with TRBJ2-5; D is undetermined. Germline V lookup: CDR1 LNHDA, CDR2 SQIVND (reference sequence). V lost 3 bases and J 5 bases, leaving 10 bases between the germline ends. This CDR3 is 13 amino acids long. Here the CDR3 DNA reads TGTGCCAGTAGTATCAGAGAGTGGGAGACCCAGTACTTC. Protein sequence: CASSIREWETQYF.

Many counts were recorded for this clonotype. The rearrangement uses TRBV15 and TRBJ1-2; perhaps TRBD1 as D (6 bases). V shed 5 bases and J shed 2 bases, with 9 bases lying between them. The CDR3 is 13 residues long. Germline lookup yields CDR1 LNHNV and CDR2 YYDKDF (reference sequence). The CDR3 bases are TGTGCCACCAGCGCCCAGGGGAACTATGGCTACACCTTC. Protein sequence: CATSAQGNYGYTF.

This clonotype was seen a handful of times. The rearrangement uses TRBV12-5 and TRBJ1-1, with D hard to call. Germline V gives CDR1 LGHNT, CDR2 FRNRAP. This CDR3 is built from 14 residues. With 6 bases removed from V and 3 bases from J, the gap between germline ends came to 14 bases. CDR3 nucleotides: TGTGCTAGTGGCCTTGGTACGGCGGACACTGAAGCTTTCTTT. This codes for CASGLGTADTEAFF.

The chain joins TRBV5-5 to TRBJ1-1, with D possibly matching TRBD1 (5 bases). The length of the CDR3 is 13 residues. Trimming took off 6 bases at V and 3 bases at J, with 12 bases between the two ends. Germline V gene sequence: CDR1 SGHKS, CDR2 YYEKEE (reference sequence). The CDR3 nucleotides are TGTGCCAGCAACCCGTCGGGGGACACTGAAGCTTTCTTT. Its protein is CASNPSGDTEAFF.

This clonotype was detected only a few times. The chain links TRBV2 to TRBJ1-5; D is unresolved. CDR3 size: 13 residues. From germline, CDR1 is SNHLY and CDR2 FYNNEI. V was shortened by 10 bases and J by 2 bases, with 12 bases between the two germline ends. CDR3 DNA sequence: TGTGCCACCTCCGCGGGCGGCAATCAGCCCCAGCATTTT. Its translation is CATSAGGNQPQHF.

This clonotype was counted ten times or more. The chain couples TRBV27 to TRBJ2-5, with D possibly matching TRBD1 (6 bases). Trimming stripped 5 bases from V and 4 bases from J, with 20 bases between. This CDR3 contains 16 residues. CDR1 and CDR2 (germline): MNHEY, SMNVEV (reference sequence). The CDR3 sequence: CASSPTRDTLGETQYF. CDR3 DNA sequence: TGTGCCAGCAGTCCGACTCGGGACACCCTGGGAGAGACCCAGTACTTC.